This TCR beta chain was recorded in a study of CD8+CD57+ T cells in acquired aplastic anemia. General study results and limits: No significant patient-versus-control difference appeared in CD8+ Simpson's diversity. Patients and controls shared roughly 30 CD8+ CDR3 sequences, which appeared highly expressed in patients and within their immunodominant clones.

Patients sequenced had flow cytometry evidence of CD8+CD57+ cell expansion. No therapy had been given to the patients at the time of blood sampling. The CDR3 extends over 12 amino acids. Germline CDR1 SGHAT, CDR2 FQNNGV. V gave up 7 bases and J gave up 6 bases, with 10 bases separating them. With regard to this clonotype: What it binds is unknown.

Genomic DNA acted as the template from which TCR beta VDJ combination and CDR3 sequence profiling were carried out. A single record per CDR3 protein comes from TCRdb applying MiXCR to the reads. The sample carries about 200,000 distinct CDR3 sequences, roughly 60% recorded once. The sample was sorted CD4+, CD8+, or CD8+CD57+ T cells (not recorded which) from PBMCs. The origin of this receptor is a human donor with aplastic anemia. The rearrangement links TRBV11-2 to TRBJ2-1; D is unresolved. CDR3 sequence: CASNSVANEQFF. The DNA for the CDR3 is TGTGCCAGCAACTCCGTAGCCAATGAGCAGTTCTTC.